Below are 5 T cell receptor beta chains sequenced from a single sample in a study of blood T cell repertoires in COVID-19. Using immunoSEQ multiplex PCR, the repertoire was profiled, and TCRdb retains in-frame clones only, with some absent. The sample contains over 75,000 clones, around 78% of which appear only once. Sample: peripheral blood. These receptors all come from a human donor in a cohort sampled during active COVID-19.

The CDR3 bases are TGTGCCAGCAGTTTTACCAGGGGGCAATCCTACAATGAGCAGTTCTTC. It codes for CASSFTRGQSYNEQFF. V usage is TRBV28 and J usage is TRBJ2-1; the match to TRBD1 covers 8 bases. Trimming cost V 3 bases and J 1 base; bases outside gene matches: 5. Germline values: CDR1 MDHEN, CDR2 SYDVKM. The CDR3 is made up of 16 amino acids.

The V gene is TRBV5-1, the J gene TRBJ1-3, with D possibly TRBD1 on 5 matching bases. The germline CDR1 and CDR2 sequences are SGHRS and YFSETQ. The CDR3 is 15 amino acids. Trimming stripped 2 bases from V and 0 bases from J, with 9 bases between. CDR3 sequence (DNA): TGCGCCAGCAGCTTTACAGGCGGCTCTGGAAACACCATATATTTT. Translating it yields CASSFTGGSGNTIYF.

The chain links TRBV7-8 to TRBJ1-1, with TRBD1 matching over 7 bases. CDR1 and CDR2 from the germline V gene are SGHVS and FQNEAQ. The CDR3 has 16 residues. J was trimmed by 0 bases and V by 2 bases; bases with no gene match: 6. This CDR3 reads CASSLLGTVMNTEAFF. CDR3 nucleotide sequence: TGTGCCAGCAGCTTATTGGGGACAGTAATGAACACTGAAGCTTTCTTT.

CDR3 nucleotide sequence: TGTGCCAGCGCCGGGACAGGGGGCGAGACCCAGTACTTC. Its protein product is CASAGTGGETQYF. This chain links TRBV14 with TRBJ2-5, with 12 bases matching TRBD1. The CDR3 spans 13 residues. From germline, CDR1 is SGHDN and CDR2 FVKESK. V lost 8 bases to trimming and J lost 5 bases; unmatched junction nucleotides: 3.

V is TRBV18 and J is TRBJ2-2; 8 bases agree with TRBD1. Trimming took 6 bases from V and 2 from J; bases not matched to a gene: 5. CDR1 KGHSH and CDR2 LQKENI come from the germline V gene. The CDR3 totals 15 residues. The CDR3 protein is CASSHGQGNTGELFF. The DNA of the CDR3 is TGTGCCAGCTCTCACGGACAGGGTAACACCGGGGAGCTGTTTTTT.